This T cell receptor beta chain derives from a study of blood T cell repertoires in COVID-19. About the research overall: PBMCs, B-cell-depleted T cells, or T cells were the source of the cDNA or gDNA that made up the material.

Authors' data handling: Reference gene primer amplification gave estimated nucleated cell counts. Measured with immunoSEQ multiplex PCR; TCRdb has only the in-frame clones, and not every one. That table supplies the V and J calls and clone size; D and trimming were determined from the DNA. The sample contains roughly 270,000 clones, around 85% of which appear only once. Trimming cost V 6 bases and J 5 bases, with 13 bases left between them. The germline CDR1 and CDR2 sequences are SGHTA and FQGNSA. The CDR3 contains 13 residues. The chain has TRBV7-2 and TRBJ2-5, with TRBD1 as a possible D gene (5 bases). The sequence derives from a man aged 50-60 years with active or convalescent COVID-19. The sequenced material came from peripheral blood. The CDR3 nucleotides are TGTGCCAGCAGTTCTTACAGGATGGAGACCCAGTACTTC. It codes for CASSSYRMETQYF.